Listed here is a single T cell receptor (beta chain). Uncontrolled infection, other autoimmune disease, pregnancy or lactation barred patients from enrollment. Germline V CDR1 and CDR2: DFQATT, SNEGSKA (reference sequence). Trimming pared 3 bases from V and 3 bases from J, leaving 8 bases between. This CDR3 contains 13 residues. This sample stems from a study of T cells in Graves' hyperthyroidism and ophthalmopathy. TCR beta CDR3 region amplification was performed from RNA transcripts. During a first-round RT-PCR of the TCR CDR3, the HTBI primer set was used. TCRdb ran MiXCR on the multiplex PCR reads and lists one entry per CDR3 protein. The table has hundreds of thousands of distinct CDR3 sequences, around an eighth seen once.

The rearrangement joins TRBV20-1 to TRBJ2-2; D call uncertain. This clonotype was sampled from a man over 45 with Graves' ophthalmopathy. Material for sequencing was blood. CDR3 sequence (DNA): TGCAGTGCTAGCCCGGGTTACACCGGGGAGCTGTTTTTT. Protein sequence: CSASPGYTGELFF.